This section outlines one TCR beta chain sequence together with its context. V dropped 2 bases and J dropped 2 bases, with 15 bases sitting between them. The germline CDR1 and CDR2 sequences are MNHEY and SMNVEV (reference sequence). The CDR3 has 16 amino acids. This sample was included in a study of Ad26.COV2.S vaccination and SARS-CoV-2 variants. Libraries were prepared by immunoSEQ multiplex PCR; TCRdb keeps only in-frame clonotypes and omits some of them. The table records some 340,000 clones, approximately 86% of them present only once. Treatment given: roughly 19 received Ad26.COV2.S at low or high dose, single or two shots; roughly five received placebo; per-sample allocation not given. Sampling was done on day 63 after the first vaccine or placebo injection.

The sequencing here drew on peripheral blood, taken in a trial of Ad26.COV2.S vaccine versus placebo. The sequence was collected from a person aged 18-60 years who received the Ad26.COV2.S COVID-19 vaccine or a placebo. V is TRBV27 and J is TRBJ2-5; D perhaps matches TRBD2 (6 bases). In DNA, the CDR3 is TGTGCCAGCAGTTTAGGGGGGACTTCAGGGCAAGAGACCCAGTACTTC. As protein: CASSLGGTSGQETQYF.